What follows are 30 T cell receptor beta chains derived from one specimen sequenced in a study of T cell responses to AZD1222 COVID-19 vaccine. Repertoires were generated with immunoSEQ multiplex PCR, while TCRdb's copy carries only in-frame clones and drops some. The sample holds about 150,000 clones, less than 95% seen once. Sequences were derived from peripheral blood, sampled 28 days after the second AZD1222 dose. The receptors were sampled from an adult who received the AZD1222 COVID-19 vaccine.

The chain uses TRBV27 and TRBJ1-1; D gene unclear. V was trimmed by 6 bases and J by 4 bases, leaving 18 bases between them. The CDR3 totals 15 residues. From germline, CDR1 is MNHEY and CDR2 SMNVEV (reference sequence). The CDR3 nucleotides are TGTGCCAGCAGCCCCCCCGGGGTAATTTTCACTGAAGCTTTCTTT. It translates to CASSPPGVIFTEAFF.

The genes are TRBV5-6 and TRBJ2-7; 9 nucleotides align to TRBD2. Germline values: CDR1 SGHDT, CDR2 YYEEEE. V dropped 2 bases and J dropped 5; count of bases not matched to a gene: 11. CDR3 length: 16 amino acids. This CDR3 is CASSFIAGEVVHEQYF. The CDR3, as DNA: TGTGCCAGCAGCTTTATAGCGGGAGAGGTAGTCCACGAGCAGTACTTC.

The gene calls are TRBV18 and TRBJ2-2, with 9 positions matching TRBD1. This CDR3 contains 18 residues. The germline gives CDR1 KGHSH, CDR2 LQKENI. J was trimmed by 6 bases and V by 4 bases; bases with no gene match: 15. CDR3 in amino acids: CASSRTKRDRAVAGELFF. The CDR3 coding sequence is TGTGCCAGCTCACGCACAAAAAGGGACAGGGCGGTCGCCGGGGAGCTGTTTTTT.

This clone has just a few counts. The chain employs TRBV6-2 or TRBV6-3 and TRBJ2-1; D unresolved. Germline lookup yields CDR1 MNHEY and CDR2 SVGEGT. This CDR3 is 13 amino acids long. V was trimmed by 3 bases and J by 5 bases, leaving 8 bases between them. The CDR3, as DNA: TGTGCCAGCAGTTATGAGTCCCACAATGAGCAGTTCTTC. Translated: CASSYESHNEQFF.

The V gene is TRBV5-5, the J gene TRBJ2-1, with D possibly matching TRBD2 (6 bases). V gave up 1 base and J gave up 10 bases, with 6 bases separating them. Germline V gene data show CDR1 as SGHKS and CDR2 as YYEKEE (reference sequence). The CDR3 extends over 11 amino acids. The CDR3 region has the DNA TGTGCCAGCAGCTTGCTAGCGGAGCAGTTCTTC. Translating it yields CASSLLAEQFF.

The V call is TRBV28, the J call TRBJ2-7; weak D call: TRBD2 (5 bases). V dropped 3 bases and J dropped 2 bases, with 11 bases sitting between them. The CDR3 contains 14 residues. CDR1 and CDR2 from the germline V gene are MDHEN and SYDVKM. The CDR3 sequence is CASSLDSPTYEQYF. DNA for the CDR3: TGTGCCAGCAGTTTGGACTCACCTACCTACGAGCAGTACTTC.

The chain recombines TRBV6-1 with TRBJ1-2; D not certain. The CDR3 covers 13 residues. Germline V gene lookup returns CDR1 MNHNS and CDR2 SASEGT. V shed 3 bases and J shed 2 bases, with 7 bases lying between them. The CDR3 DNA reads TGTGCCAGCAGTGATGAGGCGAACTATGGCTACACCTTC. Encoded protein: CASSDEANYGYTF.

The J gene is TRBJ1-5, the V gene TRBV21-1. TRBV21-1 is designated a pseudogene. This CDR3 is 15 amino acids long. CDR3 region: CASSKVRRGRQPQHF. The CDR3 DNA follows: TGTGCCAGCAGCAAAGTAAGAAGGGGACGACAGCCCCAGCATTTT.

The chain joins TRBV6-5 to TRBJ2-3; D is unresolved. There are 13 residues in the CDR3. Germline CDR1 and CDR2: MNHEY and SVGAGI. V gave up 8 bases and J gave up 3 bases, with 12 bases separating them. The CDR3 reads CASETGWTDTQYF. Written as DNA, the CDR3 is TGTGCCAGCGAAACTGGGTGGACAGATACGCAGTATTTT.

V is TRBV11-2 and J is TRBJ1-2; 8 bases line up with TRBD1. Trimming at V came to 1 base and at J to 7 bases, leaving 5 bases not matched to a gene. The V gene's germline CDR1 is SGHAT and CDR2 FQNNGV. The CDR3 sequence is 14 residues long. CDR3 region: CASSLGQGASGYTF. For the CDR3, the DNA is TGTGCCAGCAGCTTAGGGCAGGGGGCTTCTGGCTACACCTTC.

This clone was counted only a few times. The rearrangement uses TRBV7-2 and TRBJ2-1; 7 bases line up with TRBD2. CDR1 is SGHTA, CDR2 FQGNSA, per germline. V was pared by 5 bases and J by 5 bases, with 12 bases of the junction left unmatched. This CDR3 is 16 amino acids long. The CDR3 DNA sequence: TGTGCCAGCAGCCTTCAACTAGCGATTAGCGACAATGAGCAGTTCTTC. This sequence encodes CASSLQLAISDNEQFF.

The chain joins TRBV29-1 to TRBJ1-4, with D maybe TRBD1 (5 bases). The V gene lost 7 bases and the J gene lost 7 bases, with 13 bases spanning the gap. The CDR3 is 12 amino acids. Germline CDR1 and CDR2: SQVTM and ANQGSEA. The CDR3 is CSARRGGEKLFF. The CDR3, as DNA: TGCAGCGCCCGTCGGGGGGGTGAAAAACTGTTTTTT.

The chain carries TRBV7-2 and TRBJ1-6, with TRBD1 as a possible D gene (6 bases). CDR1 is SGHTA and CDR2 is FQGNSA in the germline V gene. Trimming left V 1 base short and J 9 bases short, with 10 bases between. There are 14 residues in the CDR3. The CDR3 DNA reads TGTGCCAGCAGCTTAGGGACAGCGGGTTCACCCCTCCACTTT. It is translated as CASSLGTAGSPLHF.

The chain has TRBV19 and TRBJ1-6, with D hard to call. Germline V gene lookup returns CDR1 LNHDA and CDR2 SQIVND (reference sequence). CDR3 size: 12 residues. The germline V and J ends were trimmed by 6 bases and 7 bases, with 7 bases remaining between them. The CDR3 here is CASRTGNSPLHF. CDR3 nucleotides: TGTGCCAGTAGAACGGGGAATTCACCCCTCCACTTT.

The CDR3 DNA reads as TGTGCCAGCAGCGTGGGTAATCAGAGGTTGGGAGATACGCAGTATTTT. Translated, it gives CASSVGNQRLGDTQYF. The V gene is TRBV9, the J gene TRBJ2-3; D remains unclear. Germline V gives CDR1 SGDLS, CDR2 YYNGEE. V shed 2 bases and J shed 5 bases, with 18 bases lying between them. The CDR3 loop spans 16 amino acids.

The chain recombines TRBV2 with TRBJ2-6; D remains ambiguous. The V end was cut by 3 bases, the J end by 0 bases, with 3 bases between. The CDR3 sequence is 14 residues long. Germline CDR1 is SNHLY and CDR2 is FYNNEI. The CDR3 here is CASSDYSGANVLTF. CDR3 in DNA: TGTGCCAGCAGTGATTACTCTGGGGCCAACGTCCTGACTTTC.

The CDR3 bases are TGTGCCAGTAGAGGACAGGGCTCGGATACGCAGTATTTT. Residues: CASRGQGSDTQYF. The chain joins TRBV19 to TRBJ2-3, with 8 positions matching TRBD1. The germline V gene encodes CDR1 LNHDA and CDR2 SQIVND (reference sequence). Trimming at V came to 6 bases and at J to 6 bases, leaving 5 bases not matched to a gene. The CDR3 spans 13 residues.

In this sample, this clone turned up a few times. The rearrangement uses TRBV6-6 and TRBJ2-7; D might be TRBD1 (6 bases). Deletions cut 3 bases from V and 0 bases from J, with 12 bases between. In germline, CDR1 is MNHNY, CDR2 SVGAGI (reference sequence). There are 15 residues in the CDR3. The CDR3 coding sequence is TGTGCCAGCAGTTATTCTCAGGGGCACTCCTACGAGCAGTACTTC. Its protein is CASSYSQGHSYEQYF.

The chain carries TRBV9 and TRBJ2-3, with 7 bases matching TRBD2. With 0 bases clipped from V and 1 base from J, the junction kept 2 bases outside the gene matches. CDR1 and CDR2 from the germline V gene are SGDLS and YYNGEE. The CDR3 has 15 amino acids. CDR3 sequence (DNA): TGTGCCAGCAGCGTAGGAAGCGGGGGCACAGATACGCAGTATTTT. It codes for CASSVGSGGTDTQYF.

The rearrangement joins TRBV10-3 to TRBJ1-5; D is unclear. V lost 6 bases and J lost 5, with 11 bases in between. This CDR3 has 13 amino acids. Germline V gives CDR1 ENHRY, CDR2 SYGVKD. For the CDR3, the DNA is TGTGCCATCAGGGCAAATGGTGATCAGCCCCAGCATTTT. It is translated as CAIRANGDQPQHF.

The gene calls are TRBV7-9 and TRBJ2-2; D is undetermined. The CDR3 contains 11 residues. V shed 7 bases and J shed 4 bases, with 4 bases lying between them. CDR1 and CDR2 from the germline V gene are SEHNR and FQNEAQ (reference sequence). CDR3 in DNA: TGTGCCAGCAAGGGCACCGGGGAGCTGTTTTTT. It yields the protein CASKGTGELFF.

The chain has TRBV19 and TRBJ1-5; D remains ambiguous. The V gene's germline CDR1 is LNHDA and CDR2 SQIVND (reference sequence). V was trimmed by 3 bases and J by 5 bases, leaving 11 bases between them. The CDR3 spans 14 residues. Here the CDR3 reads CASSMGDTYQPQHF. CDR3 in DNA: TGTGCCAGTAGTATGGGTGACACCTATCAGCCCCAGCATTTT.

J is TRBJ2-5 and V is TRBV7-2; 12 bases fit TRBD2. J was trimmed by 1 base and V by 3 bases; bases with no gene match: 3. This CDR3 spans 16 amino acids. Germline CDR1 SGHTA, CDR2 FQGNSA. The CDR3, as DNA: TGTGCCAGCAGCTTCACTAGCGGGGGGCTCCAAGAGACCCAGTACTTC. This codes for CASSFTSGGLQETQYF.

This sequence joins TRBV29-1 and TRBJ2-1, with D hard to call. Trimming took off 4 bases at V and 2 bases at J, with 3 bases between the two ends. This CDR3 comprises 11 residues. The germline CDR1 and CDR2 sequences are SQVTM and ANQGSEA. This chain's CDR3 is CSVAAYNEQFF. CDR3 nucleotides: TGCAGCGTTGCGGCCTACAATGAGCAGTTCTTC.

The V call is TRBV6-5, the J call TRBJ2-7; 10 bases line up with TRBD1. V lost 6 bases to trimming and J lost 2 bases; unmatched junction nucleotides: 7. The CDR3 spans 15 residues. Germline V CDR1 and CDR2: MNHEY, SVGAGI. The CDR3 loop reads CASSLSGTGAYEQYF. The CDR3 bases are TGTGCCAGCAGCCTCTCTGGGACAGGGGCCTACGAGCAGTACTTC.

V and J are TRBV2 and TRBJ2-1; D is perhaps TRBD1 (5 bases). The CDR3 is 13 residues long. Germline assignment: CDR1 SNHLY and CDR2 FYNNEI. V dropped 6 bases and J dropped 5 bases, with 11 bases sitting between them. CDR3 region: CASSTDSHNEQFF. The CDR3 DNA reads TGTGCCAGCAGCACCGACAGCCACAATGAGCAGTTCTTC.

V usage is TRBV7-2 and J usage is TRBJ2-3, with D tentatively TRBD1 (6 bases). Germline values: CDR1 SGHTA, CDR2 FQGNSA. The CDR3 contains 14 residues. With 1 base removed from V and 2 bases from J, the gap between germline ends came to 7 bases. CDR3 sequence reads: CASSLGTATDTQYF. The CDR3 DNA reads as TGTGCCAGCAGCTTAGGGACAGCCACAGATACGCAGTATTTT.

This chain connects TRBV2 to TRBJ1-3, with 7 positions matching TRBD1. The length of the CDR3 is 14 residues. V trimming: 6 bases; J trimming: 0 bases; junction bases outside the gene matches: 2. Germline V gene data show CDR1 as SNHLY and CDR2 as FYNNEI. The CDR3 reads CASRGDSSGNTIYF. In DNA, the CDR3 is TGTGCCAGCAGGGGGGACAGCTCTGGAAACACCATATATTTT.

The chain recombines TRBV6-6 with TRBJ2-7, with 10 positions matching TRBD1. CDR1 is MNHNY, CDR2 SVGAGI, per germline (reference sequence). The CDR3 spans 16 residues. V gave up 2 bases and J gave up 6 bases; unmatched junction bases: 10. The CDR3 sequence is CASSYKGQGYSVEQYF. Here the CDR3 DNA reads TGTGCCAGCAGTTACAAGGGACAGGGGTATTCCGTCGAGCAGTACTTC.

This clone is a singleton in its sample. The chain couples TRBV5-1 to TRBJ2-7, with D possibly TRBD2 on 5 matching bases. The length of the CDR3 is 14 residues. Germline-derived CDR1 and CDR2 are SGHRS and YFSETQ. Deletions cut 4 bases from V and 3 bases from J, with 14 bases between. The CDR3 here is CASSEGDGYYEQYF. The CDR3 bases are TGCGCCAGCAGCGAGGGCGATGGGTACTACGAGCAGTACTTC.